The sequence of this TCR beta chain was determined in a study of blood T cell repertoires in COVID-19. Study-wide background: Acute-phase and convalescent COVID-19 samples originated in the United States, Italy and Spain. T cells, B-cell-depleted T cells, or PBMCs supplied cDNA or gDNA.

As originally analysed: Counts of nucleated cells, estimated from reference gene primer amplification, were obtained. Libraries were prepared by immunoSEQ multiplex PCR; TCRdb keeps only in-frame clonotypes and omits some of them. For V, J and clone size, that table is used; D and trimming come from the DNA. The sample has under 250,000 clones, about three quarters seen once. Germline-derived CDR1 and CDR2 are SEHNR and FQNEAQ (reference sequence). The CDR3 is 13 residues long. Trimming removed 10 bases at V and 1 base at J, with 11 bases between. The receptor was derived from a woman in her 70s with acute or convalescent COVID-19. The sample consisted of peripheral blood. The rearrangement uses TRBV7-9 and TRBJ1-3; D is possibly TRBD1 (6 bases). CDR3 in DNA: TGTGCCACCAAGGGGGGGTCTGGAAACACCATATATTTT. This translates into CATKGGSGNTIYF.